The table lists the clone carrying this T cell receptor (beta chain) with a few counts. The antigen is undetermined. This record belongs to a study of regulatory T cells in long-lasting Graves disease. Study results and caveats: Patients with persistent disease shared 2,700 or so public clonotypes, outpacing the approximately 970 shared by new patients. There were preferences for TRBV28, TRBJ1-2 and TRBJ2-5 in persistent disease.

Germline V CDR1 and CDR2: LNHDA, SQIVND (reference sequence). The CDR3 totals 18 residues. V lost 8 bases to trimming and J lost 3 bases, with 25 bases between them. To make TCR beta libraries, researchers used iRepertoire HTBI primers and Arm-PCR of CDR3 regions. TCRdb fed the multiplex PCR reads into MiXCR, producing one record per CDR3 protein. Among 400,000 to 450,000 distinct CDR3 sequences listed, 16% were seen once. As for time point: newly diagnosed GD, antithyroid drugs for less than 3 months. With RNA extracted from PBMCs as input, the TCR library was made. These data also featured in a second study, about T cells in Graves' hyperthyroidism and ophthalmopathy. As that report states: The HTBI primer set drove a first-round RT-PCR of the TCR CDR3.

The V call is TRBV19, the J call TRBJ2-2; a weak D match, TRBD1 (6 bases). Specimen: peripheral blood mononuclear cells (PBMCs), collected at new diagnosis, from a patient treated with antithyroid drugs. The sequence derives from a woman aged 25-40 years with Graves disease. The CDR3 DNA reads TGTGCCAGTCAGATCCGGGACACCACTTACCTGGACACCGGGGAGCTGTTTTTT. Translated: CASQIRDTTYLDTGELFF.